This entry describes one T cell receptor beta chain. Its specificity is not known. A single record per CDR3 protein comes from TCRdb applying MiXCR to the 5' RACE reads. This table holds about 190,000 distinct CDR3 sequences, over 20% found once. CDR1 is KGHSH and CDR2 is LQKENI in the germline V gene. The CDR3 contains 15 residues. The V end lost 3 bases, the J end lost 8 bases, and 17 bases lay between the germline ends. This entry belongs to a study of T-cell memory formation after mild COVID-19. Study-wide points: Memory sampled before infection contained some responding clones, suggesting cross-reactive memory joined.

The receptor was derived from an adult woman who had mild COVID-19 (a few samples of this study predate the infection). Cell type and time point are not known. The V gene is TRBV18, the J gene TRBJ2-1; no clear D gene. Sequencing was carried out using PBMCs or a T cell subset sorted from them (not recorded which). The CDR3 DNA reads TGTGCCAGCTCACCGTTCCGGGCCGTGTTCGATGAGCAGTTCTTC. Translation gives CASSPFRAVFDEQFF.